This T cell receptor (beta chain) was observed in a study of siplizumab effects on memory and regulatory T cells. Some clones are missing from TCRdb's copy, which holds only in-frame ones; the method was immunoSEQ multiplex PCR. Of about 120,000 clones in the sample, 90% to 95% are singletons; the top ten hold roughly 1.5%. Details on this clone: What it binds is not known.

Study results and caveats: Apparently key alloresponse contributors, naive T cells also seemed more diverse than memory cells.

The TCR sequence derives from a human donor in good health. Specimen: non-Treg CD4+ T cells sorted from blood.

The CDR3 spells CASSLRWSGNTIYF. The DNA for the CDR3 is TGTGCCAGCAGCTTGAGATGGTCTGGAAACACCATATATTTT. This chain uses TRBV7-9 with TRBJ1-3; the D is unclear. The CDR3 loop spans 14 amino acids. The V gene's germline CDR1 is SEHNR and CDR2 FQNEAQ (reference sequence). The V gene lost 3 bases and the J gene lost 1 base, with 7 bases spanning the gap. Drawing the rest from reference TRBV7-9 and TRBJ1-3, the complete variable domain is DTGVSQNPRHKITKRGQNVTFRCDPISEHNRLYWYRQTLGQGPEFLTYFQNEAQLEKSRLLSDRFSAERPKGSFSTLEIQRTEQGDSAMYLCASSLRWSGNTIYFGEGSWLTVV.